The rows below give T cell receptor beta chains drawn from one sample of a study of blood T cell repertoires in COVID-19. Assay: immunoSEQ multiplex PCR; the TCRdb copy retains only in-frame clones and omits some. The sample shows around 140,000 clones, 84% of them seen only once. The sequenced material came from peripheral blood. The source of these receptors is a woman of 80 years or more with acute or convalescent COVID-19. CDR3s include the opening cysteine and the closing phenylalanine or tryptophan. The D gene is left open where the match is weak. Where a row states a size, it is once, few, many or the class of an expanded clone; other rows omit it.

.,TRBJ2-3,15,.,TRBV5-1,CASSSSQGEVDTQYF,TGCGCCAGCAGCTCGAGCCAGGGGGAGGTAGATACGCAGTATTTT
TRBD1,TRBJ1-2,17,.,TRBV7-2,CASSLGRGTGGKGGYTF,TGTGCCAGCAGCTTAGGCCGCGGGACAGGGGGCAAGGGGGGCTACACCTTC
TRBD1,TRBJ2-5,20,once,TRBV3-1/TRBV3-2,CASSQDWVPGGAGRRETQYF,TGTGCCAGCAGCCAAGATTGGGTGCCAGGGGGCGCAGGGAGAAGAGAGACCCAGTACTTC
TRBD1,TRBJ1-3,14,.,TRBV6-5,CASSRDSSGNTIYF,TGTGCCAGCAGCCGGGACAGCTCTGGAAACACCATATATTTT
.,TRBJ2-1,12,.,TRBV12-3/TRBV12-4,CASSWDNNEQFF,TGTGCCAGCAGTTGGGACAACAATGAGCAGTTCTTC
TRBD1,TRBJ2-3,16,.,TRBV7-2,CASSLWGTGGADTQYF,TGTGCCAGCAGCTTATGGGGGACAGGGGGCGCGGATACGCAGTATTTT
.,TRBJ2-3,16,.,TRBV5-1,CASSLDGQKSTDTQYF,TGCGCCAGCAGCTTGGACGGACAGAAGAGCACAGATACGCAGTATTTT
TRBD1,TRBJ2-5,14,.,TRBV29-1,CSVEGLTGVETQYF,TGCAGCGTTGAAGGCTTGACAGGGGTAGAGACCCAGTACTTC
.,TRBJ2-7,12,once,TRBV18,CASSPPTYEQYF,TGTGCCAGCTCACCCCCCACCTACGAGCAGTACTTC
.,TRBJ2-7,14,few,TRBV9,CASSPRTQSYEQYF,TGTGCCAGCAGCCCAAGGACTCAATCCTACGAGCAGTACTTC
TRBD1,TRBJ2-2,16,once,TRBV5-1,CASKPGTGGNTGELFF,TGCGCCAGCAAACCCGGGACAGGGGGGAACACCGGGGAGCTGTTTTTT
TRBD2,TRBJ2-1,17,.,TRBV2,CAIRMTSGRARNNEQFF,TGTGCCATCCGAATGACTAGCGGGAGGGCACGAAACAATGAGCAGTTCTTC
.,TRBJ2-7,14,.,TRBV10-3,CAIKATGSSYEQYF,TGTGCCATCAAGGCGACAGGCAGCTCCTACGAGCAGTACTTC
.,TRBJ1-4,16,few,TRBV7-8,CASKKVVGQANEKLFF,TGTGCCAGCAAAAAAGTGGTCGGACAAGCTAATGAAAAACTGTTTTTT
.,TRBJ1-1,12,.,TRBV5-4,CASSLGALEAFF,TGTGCCAGCAGCTTGGGGGCCCTAGAAGCTTTCTTT
.,TRBJ2-5,12,.,TRBV7-6,CASSGGRETQYF,TGTGCCAGCAGCGGGGGGAGGGAGACCCAGTACTTC
TRBD1,TRBJ1-2,13,.,TRBV18,CASSRDRQDGYTF,TGTGCCAGCTCTCGGGACAGGCAGGATGGCTACACCTTC
TRBD1,TRBJ1-4,16,.,TRBV6-5,CASSYRGDRINEKLFF,TGTGCCAGCAGTTACCGTGGGGACAGAATTAATGAAAAACTGTTTTTT
TRBD2,TRBJ2-4,17,.,TRBV4-1,CASSQDGLAGAKNIQYF,TGCGCCAGCAGCCAAGATGGACTAGCGGGAGCCAAAAACATTCAGTACTTC
TRBD2,TRBJ2-7,16,.,TRBV19,CASSMARASGSYEQYF,TGTGCCAGTAGTATGGCCCGGGCTAGCGGGAGCTACGAGCAGTACTTC
.,TRBJ1-1,15,.,TRBV5-4,CASSLGGAFSTEAFF,TGTGCCAGCAGCTTAGGGGGGGCATTCAGCACTGAAGCTTTCTTT
TRBD1,TRBJ2-5,15,.,TRBV6-5,CASSYTSGTGVPQYF,TGTGCCAGCAGTTACACTTCCGGGACAGGGGTCCCCCAGTACTTC
.,TRBJ2-7,14,.,TRBV7-9,CASSISSLSYEQYF,TGTGCCAGCAGCATATCTAGCCTGTCGTACGAGCAGTACTTC
.,TRBJ2-2,16,.,TRBV3-1/TRBV3-2,CASSRNLGGNAGELFF,TGTGCCAGCAGCCGAAACCTTGGGGGGAACGCCGGGGAGCTGTTTTTT
TRBD1,TRBJ2-3,14,.,TRBV10-3,CAISVDRVTDTQYF,TGTGCCATCAGCGTGGACAGGGTAACAGATACGCAGTATTTT
TRBD1,TRBJ1-3,15,once,TRBV7-9,CASSSVQGAGNTIYF,TGTGCCAGCAGCTCCGTACAGGGGGCAGGAAACACCATATATTTT
TRBD1,TRBJ2-5,13,.,TRBV30,CACDRGSGRTQYF,TGTGCCTGCGACAGGGGATCGGGGCGGACCCAGTACTTC
TRBD1,TRBJ1-1,15,.,TRBV19,CASSAQTGENTEAFF,TGTGCCAGTAGTGCCCAGACAGGGGAGAACACTGAAGCTTTCTTT
TRBD1,TRBJ1-2,12,few,TRBV3-1/TRBV3-2,CASSHTGAVGTF,TGTGCCAGCAGCCACACAGGGGCCGTTGGCACCTTC
TRBD2,TRBJ2-5,17,once,TRBV7-2,CASSPPLAGAGQETQYF,TGTGCCAGCAGCCCCCCGCTAGCGGGAGCCGGACAAGAGACCCAGTACTTC
.,TRBJ1-6,16,.,TRBV5-4,CASSLGLGGNNSPLHF,TGTGCCAGCAGCTTGGGACTGGGGGGGAATAATTCACCCCTCCACTTT
TRBD2,TRBJ2-7,14,.,TRBV30,CAWKVGGANLEQYF,TGTGCCTGGAAAGTCGGGGGGGCCAACCTCGAGCAGTACTTC
TRBD2,TRBJ2-5,14,.,TRBV10-2,CATESGGPQETQYF,TGCGCCACCGAGAGCGGGGGGCCACAAGAGACCCAGTACTTC
TRBD2,TRBJ2-1,15,few,TRBV5-1,CASRRTSGSYNEQFF,TGCGCCAGCAGACGAACTAGCGGGTCCTACAATGAGCAGTTCTTC
.,TRBJ1-2,16,.,TRBV14,CASSQSRAGSYYGYTF,TGTGCCAGCAGCCAAAGTCGGGCGGGTTCTTACTATGGCTACACCTTC
TRBD2,TRBJ2-1,15,.,TRBV5-8,CASKHGAGGYNEQFF,TGTGCCAGCAAACATGGGGCGGGGGGATACAATGAGCAGTTCTTC
.,TRBJ1-4,13,.,TRBV7-9,CASSLAHKSQLFF,TGTGCCAGCAGCTTAGCCCACAAGTCGCAGCTGTTTTTT
.,TRBJ2-5,13,.,TRBV5-4,CASSFFEGETQYF,TGTGCCAGCAGCTTTTTCGAGGGAGAGACCCAGTACTTC
.,TRBJ1-1,13,.,TRBV6-5,CASSRTDLTEAFF,TGTGCCAGCAGCCGGACAGACCTCACTGAAGCTTTCTTT
.,TRBJ1-4,14,.,TRBV6-5,CASRSQGVAEKLFF,TGTGCCAGCAGATCACAGGGTGTTGCTGAAAAACTGTTTTTT
TRBD2,TRBJ2-7,14,.,TRBV5-1,CASSLVAGAHEQYF,TGCGCCAGCAGCTTGGTAGCGGGAGCTCACGAGCAGTACTTC
TRBD1,TRBJ2-7,15,once,TRBV27,CASSLTGTGADEQYF,TGTGCCAGCAGTCTAACCGGGACAGGAGCCGACGAGCAGTACTTC
.,TRBJ1-5,14,once,TRBV6-2/TRBV6-3,CASSSDRLGQPQHF,TGTGCCAGCAGCTCTGACAGATTAGGCCAGCCCCAGCATTTT
.,TRBJ2-3,13,once,TRBV30,CAWGGGVEDTQYF,TGTGCCTGGGGAGGGGGAGTGGAGGATACGCAGTATTTT
.,TRBJ2-7,14,.,TRBV7-2,CASSLGPPPYEQYF,TGTGCCAGCAGCTTAGGTCCTCCCCCCTACGAGCAGTACTTC
.,TRBJ1-2,12,.,TRBV20-1,CSASLLGLGYTF,TGCAGTGCTAGTTTGTTGGGGCTTGGCTACACCTTC
TRBD1,TRBJ1-4,16,.,TRBV4-1,CASSRLGQGNNEKLFF,TGCGCCAGCAGCCGCCTCGGACAGGGAAATAATGAAAAACTGTTTTTT
TRBD1,TRBJ2-1,15,.,TRBV5-5,CASSPTQVPGQEQFF,TGTGCCAGCAGCCCTACCCAGGTACCGGGACAGGAGCAGTTCTTC
TRBD2,TRBJ2-3,14,.,TRBV5-5,CASSLQTGGDTQYF,TGTGCCAGCAGCTTGCAAACGGGAGGAGATACGCAGTATTTT
.,TRBJ2-7,11,.,TRBV20-1,CSASWRYEQYF,TGCAGTGCTTCCTGGCGGTACGAGCAGTACTTC
.,TRBJ1-4,14,.,TRBV15,CATRLGQGNEKLFF,TGTGCCACCCGTCTAGGCCAGGGGAATGAAAAACTGTTTTTT
TRBD1,TRBJ1-2,13,few,TRBV7-2,CASSRGQGQGYTF,TGTGCCAGCAGCCGGGGACAGGGTCAAGGCTACACCTTC
.,TRBJ1-1,14,.,TRBV5-1,CASTPMYSNTEAFF,TGCGCCAGCACCCCAATGTACAGTAACACTGAAGCTTTCTTT
TRBD1,TRBJ2-7,14,.,TRBV11-2,CASSSGTGIYEQYF,TGTGCCAGCAGCTCCGGGACAGGGATTTACGAGCAGTACTTC
.,TRBJ2-5,13,.,TRBV11-3,CASSLGRSETQYF,TGTGCCAGCAGCCTTGGGCGATCGGAGACCCAGTACTTC
TRBD1,TRBJ1-4,15,.,TRBV11-2,CASSSGGSINEKLFF,TGTGCCAGCAGCTCAGGGGGTAGTATTAATGAAAAACTGTTTTTT
.,TRBJ1-3,11,few,TRBV20-1,CSARIRNTIYF,TGCAGTGCTAGAATACGGAACACCATATATTTT
TRBD1,TRBJ2-7,14,.,TRBV7-2,CASSLGTGSQEQYF,TGTGCCAGCAGCTTAGGGACAGGGTCCCAAGAGCAGTACTTC
.,TRBJ1-1,15,.,TRBV5-1,CASSLGQGMNTEAFF,TGCGCCAGCAGCTTGGGGCAGGGTATGAACACTGAAGCTTTCTTT
TRBD2,TRBJ2-7,16,.,TRBV7-2,CASSLVSAGGSYEQYF,TGTGCCAGCAGCTTAGTGTCGGCGGGAGGCTCCTACGAGCAGTACTTC